This T cell receptor beta chain was sequenced for a study of blood T cell repertoires in COVID-19 (dated by TCRdb to 2020 to 2021). With regard to the full study: Samples from collaborators originated in the United States, Italy and Spain and spanned both the acute and convalescent phases of COVID-19. Subjects who had been exposed to COVID-19, were actively infected with it, or had recovered from it provided the deeply sampled blood TCRbeta repertoires that made up the dataset. The samples were drawn from two sources: the first 160 participants of the ongoing ImmuneRACE study, and approximately 1,300 subjects contributed by 6 global collaborators. The prospective study material was composed of cDNA or gDNA derived from T cells, B-cell-depleted T cells, or PBMCs. Where available, HLA class I and class II types were obtained from metadata supplied by the sample provider rather than from assay-based typing. The repertoires were released in a freely available public database meant as a resource for research on the immune response to SARS-CoV-2. Sample metadata almost always included a de-identified subject ID, COVID-19 status, age in years and sex.

Participants in the prospective study were aged about 18 to 95 years, lived in approximately 26 United States geographic areas, and enrolled through a virtual design. In the prospective study, participants were assigned to cohorts based on the clinical history participants reported in a screening survey and a study questionnaire. Recovered participants in ImmuneRACE Cohort 3 were defined by two consecutive negative NP/OP PCR tests, clearance by a healthcare professional, or resolution of symptoms. Each participant in the prospective study had whole blood, serum and a nasopharyngeal or oropharyngeal swab collected by mobile phlebotomists. Additional blood draws and questionnaires over an approximately 2-month period could optionally be provided by prospective study participants. Before DNA extraction, blood samples from the prospective study were shipped at room temperature or frozen. The CDR3 sequence holds 13 residues, the cysteine and phenylalanine included. CDR3 DNA is the only sequence kept; it has 39 bases, read in frame from the first base. Reading the germline V gene (reference sequence) gives CDR1 LNHNV and CDR2 YYDKDF. V and J lose 1 base and 4 bases, and a span of 8 bases separates them.

Overall results and qualifications from the work: The amount of clinical and demographic metadata varied by source and participant and was provided uncurated.

This clone was seen more than once but under ten times. This receptor's antigen is unknown. It has no much larger one-base neighbor in the sample; base qualities were not kept. TCRbeta CDR3 regions were amplified from genomic DNA using the immunoSEQ Assay, a bias-controlled multiplex PCR. From the authors' description of their analysis: The number of nucleated cells in each sample was estimated from the amplification of reference gene primers within the assay. To quantify the absolute abundance of each unique TCRbeta CDR3 rearrangement, sequence reads were collapsed and filtered. For each sample, productive Simpson clonality was calculated as the square root of Simpson's diversity index over productive rearrangements. Imported from immuneACCESS, the table was reduced by TCRdb to in-frame sequences with V and J called. These copies leave out some clones; in studies compared against another copy, an unresolved V gene accounts for under half, and the cause of the remainder is not known. V and J calls and clone size are copied from that table; D and trimming were computed from the DNA. The sample table shows around 300,000 clones, and roughly 86% are seen once. Approximately 1% of the sample lies in the top ten.

Sequencing was performed on PBMCs or T cells enriched from blood (not recorded which). The clonotype comes from a woman aged 25-40 years who had recovered from COVID-19. Recombination connected TRBV15 to TRBJ2-7; a confident D gene designation cannot be given. DNA sequence: TGTGCCACCAGCAGAGCTCTAGGTTACGAGCAGTACTTC. Its translation is CATSRALGYEQYF.